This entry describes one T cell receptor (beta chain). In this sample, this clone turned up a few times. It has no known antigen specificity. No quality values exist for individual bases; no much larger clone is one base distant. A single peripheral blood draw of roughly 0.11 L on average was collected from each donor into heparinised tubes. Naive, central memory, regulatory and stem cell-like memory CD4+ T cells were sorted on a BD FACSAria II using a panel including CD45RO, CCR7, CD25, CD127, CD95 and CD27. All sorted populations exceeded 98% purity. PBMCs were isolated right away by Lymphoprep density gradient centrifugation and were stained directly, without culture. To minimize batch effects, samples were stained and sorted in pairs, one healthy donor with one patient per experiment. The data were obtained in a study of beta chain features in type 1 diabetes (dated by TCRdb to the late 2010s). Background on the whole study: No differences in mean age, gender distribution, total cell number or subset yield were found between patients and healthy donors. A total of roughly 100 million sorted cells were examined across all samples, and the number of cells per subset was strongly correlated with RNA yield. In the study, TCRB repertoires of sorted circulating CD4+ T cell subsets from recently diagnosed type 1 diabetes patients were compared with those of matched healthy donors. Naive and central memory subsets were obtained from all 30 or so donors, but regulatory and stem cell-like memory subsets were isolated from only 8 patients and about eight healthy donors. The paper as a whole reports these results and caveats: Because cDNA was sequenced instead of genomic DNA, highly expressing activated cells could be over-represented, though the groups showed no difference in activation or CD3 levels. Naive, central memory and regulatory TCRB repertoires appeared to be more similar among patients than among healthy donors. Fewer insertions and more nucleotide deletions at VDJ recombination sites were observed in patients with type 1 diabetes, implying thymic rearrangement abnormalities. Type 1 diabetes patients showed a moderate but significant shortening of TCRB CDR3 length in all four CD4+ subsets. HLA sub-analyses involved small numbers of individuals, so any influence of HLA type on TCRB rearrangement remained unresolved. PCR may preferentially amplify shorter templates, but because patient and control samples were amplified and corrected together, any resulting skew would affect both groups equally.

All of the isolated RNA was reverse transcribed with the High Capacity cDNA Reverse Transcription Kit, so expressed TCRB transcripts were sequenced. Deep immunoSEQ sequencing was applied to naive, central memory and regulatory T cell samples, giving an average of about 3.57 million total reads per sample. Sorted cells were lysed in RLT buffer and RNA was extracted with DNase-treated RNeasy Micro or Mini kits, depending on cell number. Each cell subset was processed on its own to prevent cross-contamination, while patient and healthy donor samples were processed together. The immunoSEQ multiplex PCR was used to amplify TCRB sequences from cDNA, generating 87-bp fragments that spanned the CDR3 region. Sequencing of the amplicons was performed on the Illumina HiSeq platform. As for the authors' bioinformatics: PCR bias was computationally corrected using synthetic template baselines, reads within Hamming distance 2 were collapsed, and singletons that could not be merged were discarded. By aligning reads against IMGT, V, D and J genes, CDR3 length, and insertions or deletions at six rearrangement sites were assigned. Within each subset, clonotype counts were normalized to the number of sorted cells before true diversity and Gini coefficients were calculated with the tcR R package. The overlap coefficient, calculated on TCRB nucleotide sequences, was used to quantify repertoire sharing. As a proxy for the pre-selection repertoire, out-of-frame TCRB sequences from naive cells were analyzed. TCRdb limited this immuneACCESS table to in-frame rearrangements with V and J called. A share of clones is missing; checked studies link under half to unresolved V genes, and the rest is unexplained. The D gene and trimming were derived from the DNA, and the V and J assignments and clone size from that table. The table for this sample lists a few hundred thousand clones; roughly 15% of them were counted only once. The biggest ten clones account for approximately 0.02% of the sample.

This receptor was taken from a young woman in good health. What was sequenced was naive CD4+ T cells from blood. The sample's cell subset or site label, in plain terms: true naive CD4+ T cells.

The encoded CDR3 is CASRRGTDNEKLFF. The base sequence is TGCGCCAGCAGACGCGGGACCGACAATGAAAAACTGTTTTTT. The chain is assembled from TRBV23-1 and TRBJ1-4, and the D gene may be TRBD1, 5 bases matching. TRBV23-1 is an open reading frame, and its role is uncertain. At the junction V is shortened by 6 bases and J by 5 bases, with 13 bases in between. The CDR3 runs 14 amino acids, cysteine and phenylalanine included. Only the CDR3 DNA is retained, 42 bases long and in frame from the first base.